This passage covers 15 T cell receptor beta chains from one sample sequenced in a study of blood T cell repertoires in COVID-19. Data came from immunoSEQ multiplex PCR; TCRdb stores just in-frame clones and leaves some out. The sample has about 220,000 clones; approximately 78% are singletons. The specimen was peripheral blood. The receptors were gathered from a woman aged 80 or over with COVID-19, enrolled during active disease.

The chain has TRBV11-2 and TRBJ1-1; 8 nucleotides agree with TRBD1. CDR1 SGHAT and CDR2 FQNNGV come from the germline V gene. The CDR3 covers 14 residues. The J segment lost 0 bases and the V segment lost 5 bases, leaving 2 bases of the junction unmatched. CDR3 bases: TGTGCCAGCAGCCCGACAGGGGTGAACACTGAAGCTTTCTTT. Translation gives CASSPTGVNTEAFF.

The J gene is TRBJ1-3, the V gene TRBV7-2, with D possibly TRBD1 on 5 matching bases. Germline V lookup: CDR1 SGHTA, CDR2 FQGNSA. Trimming pared 1 base from V and 4 bases from J, leaving 11 bases between. The length of the CDR3 is 15 residues. CDR3 nucleotide sequence: TGTGCCAGCAGCTTAGTGATGTCAGGGGGAAACACCATATATTTT. It encodes CASSLVMSGGNTIYF.

V and J are TRBV7-2 and TRBJ1-1; D is undetermined. The CDR3 consists of 15 residues. Germline CDR1 SGHTA, CDR2 FQGNSA. Trimming stripped 2 bases from V and 1 base from J, with 11 bases between. For the CDR3, the DNA is TGTGCCAGCAGCTTACAGGATGGAGGGAACACTGAAGCTTTCTTT. Its protein is CASSLQDGGNTEAFF.

The gene calls are TRBV29-1 and TRBJ2-3; 10 nucleotides match TRBD2. Germline-derived CDR1 and CDR2 are SQVTM and ANQGSEA. The V gene end was trimmed by 5 bases and the J gene end by 4 bases; junction bases not matched to a gene: 6. This CDR3 spans 14 amino acids. CDR3 DNA sequence: TGCAGCGTTTTGGGTAGCGGGAGGTCAGATACGCAGTATTTT. It is translated as CSVLGSGRSDTQYF.

A single count supports this clone. This chain connects TRBV7-8 to TRBJ1-3; 12 nucleotides match TRBD1. The trim removed 5 bases at V and 0 bases at J, leaving 11 bases unmatched. CDR1 and CDR2 (germline): SGHVS, FQNEAQ. The CDR3 has 19 residues. The CDR3 is CASSLGTGGLKYSGNTIYF. DNA for the CDR3: TGTGCCAGCAGCCTCGGGACAGGGGGCCTCAAATACTCTGGAAACACCATATATTTT.

V is TRBV12-3 or TRBV12-4 and J is TRBJ1-5; D is possibly TRBD1 (5 bases). The V and J ends lost 7 bases and 6 bases respectively, with 10 bases between them. This CDR3 spans 12 amino acids. CDR3 loop: CASTGGIQPQHF. The CDR3 region has the DNA TGTGCCAGCACCGGGGGGATTCAGCCCCAGCATTTT.

The CDR3 spells CASSTPGQTISNQPQHF. CDR3 in DNA: TGTGCCAGTAGTACCCCGGGACAGACGATAAGCAATCAGCCCCAGCATTTT. This sequence joins TRBV19 and TRBJ1-5, with TRBD1 matching 7 bases. V dropped 4 bases and J dropped 1; count of bases not matched to a gene: 10. CDR3 length: 17 residues. Per germline, CDR1 LNHDA and CDR2 SQIVND (reference sequence).

The rearrangement uses TRBV29-1 and TRBJ1-2; TRBD1 matches at 7 bases. Germline V gene data show CDR1 as SQVTM and CDR2 as ANQGSEA. CDR3 length: 12 amino acids. The junction had 4 bases not matched to a gene; V was cut back by 5 bases and J by 4 bases. The CDR3 region is CSVLQGTYGYTF. Here the CDR3 DNA reads TGCAGCGTTTTACAGGGGACCTATGGCTACACCTTC.

The chain carries TRBV29-1 and TRBJ1-2; 7 bases fit TRBD1. The germline CDR1 and CDR2 sequences are SQVTM and ANQGSEA. The CDR3 sequence is 12 residues long. V lost 3 bases, J lost 3 bases, and 1 base stayed unmatched. CDR3 bases: TGCAGCGTTGATGGACAGGACTATGGCTACACCTTC. It encodes CSVDGQDYGYTF. The complete variable domain, with remaining parts taken from reference TRBV29-1 and TRBJ1-2, reads SAVISQKPSRDICQRGTSLTIQCQVDSQVTMMFWYRQQPGQSLTLIATANQGSEATYESGFVIDKFPISRPNLTFSTLTVSNMSPEDSSIYLCSVDGQDYGYTFGSGTRLTVV.

The CDR3 spells CASSSNSGTEYGYTF. The CDR3 bases are TGTGCCAGCAGTTCCAATTCCGGGACAGAATATGGCTACACCTTC. The gene calls are TRBV6-6 and TRBJ1-2; 7 bases fit TRBD1. Germline-derived CDR1 and CDR2 are MNHNY and SVGAGI (reference sequence). The CDR3 has 15 amino acids. J lost 5 bases, V lost 4 bases, and 10 bases had no gene match.

The genes are TRBV3-1 (or the pseudogene TRBV3-2) and TRBJ1-2, with D tentatively TRBD1 (6 bases). The CDR3 extends over 16 amino acids. Trimming took 0 bases from V and 6 from J, leaving 17 bases between them. Germline loops: CDR1 LGHDT, CDR2 YNNKEL (reference sequence). The CDR3 reads CASSQEAGHPKDGYTF. For the CDR3, the DNA is TGTGCCAGCAGCCAAGAAGCGGGACACCCGAAGGATGGCTACACCTTC.

This clone has just a few counts. The J gene is TRBJ1-5, the V gene TRBV9, with D perhaps TRBD1 (6 bases). V was cut by 0 bases and J by 2 bases, with 9 bases left in between. The CDR3 extends over 15 amino acids. Germline-derived CDR1 and CDR2 are SGDLS and YYNGEE. CDR3 bases: TGTGCCAGCAGCGTAGGGGGGCGAGGCAATCAGCCCCAGCATTTT. Translated, it gives CASSVGGRGNQPQHF. Drawing the rest from reference TRBV9 and TRBJ1-5, the complete variable domain is DSGVTQTPKHLITATGQRVTLRCSPRSGDLSVYWYQQSLDQGLQFLIQYYNGEERAKGNILERFSAQQFPDLHSELNLSSLELGDSALYFCASSVGGRGNQPQHFGDGTRLSIL.

CDR3 nucleotides: TGTGCCAGCAGCCACAGGAACAGGGCTAACTATGGCTACACCTTC. As protein: CASSHRNRANYGYTF. The chain has TRBV3-1 (or the pseudogene TRBV3-2) and TRBJ1-2, with D possibly matching TRBD1 (6 bases). This CDR3 spans 15 amino acids. Germline assignment: CDR1 LGHDT and CDR2 YNNKEL (reference sequence). Trimming took 3 bases from V and 0 from J, leaving 11 bases between them.

The J gene is TRBJ1-1, the V gene TRBV10-3; D gene ambiguous. This CDR3 has 13 residues. The V end was cut by 10 bases, the J end by 3 bases, with 15 bases between. Germline V gene data show CDR1 as ENHRY and CDR2 as SYGVKD. The DNA for the CDR3 is TGTGCCACCCGTATAGGCGGGGACACTGAAGCTTTCTTT. This gives the protein CATRIGGDTEAFF.

The chain uses TRBV30 and TRBJ1-2, with D perhaps TRBD1 (6 bases). The germline V gene has CDR1 GTSNPN and CDR2 SVGIG (reference sequence). V was cut by 3 bases and J by 8 bases, with 22 bases left in between. The CDR3 length is 15 residues. Here the CDR3 reads CAWRGGGASGGGYTF. The DNA of the CDR3 is TGTGCCTGGAGAGGGGGGGGCGCATCTGGTGGCGGCTACACCTTC. Variable domain in full (rest from reference TRBV30 and TRBJ1-2): SQTIHQWPATLVQPVGSPLSLECTVEGTSNPNLYWYRQAAGRGLQLLFYSVGIGQISSEVPQNLSASRPQDRQFILSSKKLLLSDSGFYLCAWRGGGASGGGYTFGSGTRLTVV.